This T cell receptor beta chain was identified during a study of a mutant IDH1 vaccine in newly diagnosed glioma (dated by TCRdb to the early 2020s). In terms of the full investigation: Across visits V03 through V10, patients got a total of eight vaccinations, given in weeks 1, 3, 5, 7, 11, 15, 19 and 23. Vaccination began 4-6 weeks after radiotherapy alone, or alongside temozolomide cycles in the chemotherapy-containing groups. The roughly 30 treated patients were approximately 60% male and roughly 40% female, with a mean age of 40.4 years. Prior to enrollment, standard therapy consisting of radiotherapy alone, temozolomide alone, or radiochemotherapy with temozolomide had been administered to patients, with the combination being received by most patients. Peripheral blood was drawn at six visits: V03 (baseline), V05, V07, V10, V12 and V13. For exploratory analyses, longitudinal TCRB deep sequencing was carried out in 25 to 30 treated patients wherever samples were available.

Note on this clone: Its target antigen remains unknown. No much larger clonotype is one base removed from it; base qualities were not supplied.

The sample's time point label, decoded: week 23, last vaccination. Each vaccine dose, consisting of 300 ug of a 20-mer mutant IDH1 peptide in Montanide, was administered subcutaneously with topical imiquimod. All donors had newly diagnosed IDH1-mutant astrocytomas of WHO grade 3 or 4 that showed loss of nuclear ATRX. The samples were drawn from NOA16, a multicentre, single-arm, open-label phase I trial in Germany that tested a mutant IDH1 peptide vaccine in humans for the first time. Genomic DNA for TCRB sequencing was extracted from EDTA blood using the DNeasy Blood and Tissue Kit. The receptor library was made with the immunoSEQ multiplex PCR assay. Rearranged TCR beta chain sequences were amplified with the hsTCRB Kit following the manufacturer's protocol. An Illumina MiSeq was used to sequence the TCRB libraries. As for how the authors treated the data: The proprietary platform of the kit vendor was used for demultiplexing, trimming and gene mapping. The immuneACCESS repertoire file appears here via TCRdb, limited to in-frame rearrangements. These files lack a portion of the clones; in checked studies, under half of the deficit traces to unresolved V genes, and the cause of the others is not known. That table furnishes V, J and clone size, whereas the DNA furnished D and trimming. Here the sample has about 65,000 clones; about 85% occur a single time. Roughly 3.9% of the sample lies in the top ten.

What the research found in general, with its limitations: Pseudoprogression appeared unrelated to alterations in the top peripheral T cell clonotypes detected by TCRB sequencing. The authors noted that analyses of patient blood samples could not be reproduced because of sample limitations. Selection of PBMC samples for TCRB deep sequencing was based on availability. Immune responses induced by the vaccine were seen in around 93% of patients across multiple MHC alleles.

This receptor was identified in a man aged 25-40 years with glioma. This specimen was PBMCs, taken from a glioma patient whose treatment included an IDH1 peptide vaccine.

The CDR3 reads as follows: CASSLVLGKQYF. The nucleotides are TGTGCCAGCAGCTTGGTTTTAGGGAAGCAGTACTTC. This sequence uses TRBV5-4 and TRBJ2-7; the D gene lacks a confident call. The cysteine opens and the phenylalanine closes a CDR3 of 12 amino acids. Only the CDR3 portion is preserved as DNA: 36 bases, with reading frame beginning at the first base. V lost 0 bases and J lost 8 bases; the stretch between them is 9 bases long. Looking up the germline V gene (reference sequence) yields CDR1 SGHNT and CDR2 YYREEE.